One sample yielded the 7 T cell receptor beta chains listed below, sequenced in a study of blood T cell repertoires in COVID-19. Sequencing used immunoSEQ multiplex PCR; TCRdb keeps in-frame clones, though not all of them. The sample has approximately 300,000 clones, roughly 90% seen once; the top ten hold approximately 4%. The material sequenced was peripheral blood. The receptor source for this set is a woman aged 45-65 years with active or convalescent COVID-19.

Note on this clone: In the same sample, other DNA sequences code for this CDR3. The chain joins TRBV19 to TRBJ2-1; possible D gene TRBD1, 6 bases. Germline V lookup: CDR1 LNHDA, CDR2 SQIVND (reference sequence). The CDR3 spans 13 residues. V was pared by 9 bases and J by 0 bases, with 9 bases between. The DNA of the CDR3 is TGTGCCAGCAAGGACAGCTCCTACAATGAGCAGTTCTTC. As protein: CASKDSSYNEQFF.

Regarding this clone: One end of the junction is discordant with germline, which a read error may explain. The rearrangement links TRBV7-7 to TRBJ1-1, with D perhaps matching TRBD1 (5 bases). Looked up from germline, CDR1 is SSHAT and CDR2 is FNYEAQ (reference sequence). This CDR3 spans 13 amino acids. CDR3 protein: CASSLGEDTEAFF. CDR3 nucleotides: TGTGCTAGCAGCTTGGGGGAGGACACTGAAGCTTTCTTT. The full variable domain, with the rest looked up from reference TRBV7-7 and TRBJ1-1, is GAGVSQSPRYKVTKRGQDVTLRCDPISSHATLYWYQQALGQGPEFLTYFNYEAQPDKSGLPSDRFSAERPEGSISTLTIQRTEQRDSAMYRCASSLGEDTEAFFGQGTRLTVV.

CDR3 region: CASGQDSQSGTGSGYTF. The CDR3 coding sequence is TGTGCCAGCGGGCAAGATTCTCAATCCGGGACAGGGTCCGGCTACACCTTC. The rearrangement joins TRBV28 to TRBJ1-2, with 9 bases identical to TRBD1. Trimming at V came to 8 bases and at J to 8 bases, leaving 21 bases not matched to a gene. Germline loops: CDR1 MDHEN, CDR2 SYDVKM. The CDR3 totals 17 residues.

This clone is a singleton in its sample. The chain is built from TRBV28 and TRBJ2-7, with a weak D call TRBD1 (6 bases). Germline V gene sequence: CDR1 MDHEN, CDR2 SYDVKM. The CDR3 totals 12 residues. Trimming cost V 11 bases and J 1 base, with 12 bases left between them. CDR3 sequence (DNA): TGTGCCGGGGGTCAGGGGTCCTACGAGCAGTACTTC. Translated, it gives CAGGQGSYEQYF.

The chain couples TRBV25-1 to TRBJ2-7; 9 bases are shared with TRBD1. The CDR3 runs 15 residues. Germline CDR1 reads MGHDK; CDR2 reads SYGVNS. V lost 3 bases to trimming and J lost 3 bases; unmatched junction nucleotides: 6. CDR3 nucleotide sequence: TGTGCCAGCAGTGACGCCGGGACAGGGAGCTACGAGCAGTACTTC. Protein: CASSDAGTGSYEQYF.

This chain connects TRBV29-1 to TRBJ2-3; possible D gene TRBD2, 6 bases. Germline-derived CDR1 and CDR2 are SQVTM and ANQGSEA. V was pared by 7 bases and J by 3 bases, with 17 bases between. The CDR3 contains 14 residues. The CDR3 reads CSAASGGRTDTQYF. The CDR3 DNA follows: TGCAGCGCCGCATCCGGGGGACGGACAGATACGCAGTATTTT.

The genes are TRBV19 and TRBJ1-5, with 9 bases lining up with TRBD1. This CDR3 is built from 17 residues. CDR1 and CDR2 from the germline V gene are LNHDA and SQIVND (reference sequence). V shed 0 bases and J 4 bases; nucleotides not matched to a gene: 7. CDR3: CASSIDRRGQGNQPQHF. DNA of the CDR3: TGTGCCAGTAGTATAGATCGCCGAGGACAGGGGAATCAGCCCCAGCATTTT.